This T cell receptor beta chain originates from a study of cytotoxic CD8 clonotypes in ibrutinib-treated CLL. Across the study: Among responders, roughly 25 were partial and 2 complete; after median roughly 68 months, around 14 stayed remitted and some twelve progressed.

This clone has a handful of counts. The method was immunoSEQ multiplex PCR; TCRdb's version includes in-frame clones alone and lacks a portion of them. This sample has some 47,000 clones, with about 57% found just once. From germline, CDR1 is MNHEY and CDR2 SVGAGI. Trimming left V 11 bases short and J 4 bases short, with 17 bases between. The CDR3 is made up of 13 amino acids. The source was PBMCs, collected after 24 months of ibrutinib treatment. The receptor's source is a human donor with chronic lymphocytic leukemia. V usage is TRBV6-5 and J usage is TRBJ1-1, with D maybe TRBD1 (6 bases). The DNA for the CDR3 is TGTGCCCCCCACCAGGGACATTTCACTGAAGCTTTCTTT. It codes for CAPHQGHFTEAFF.